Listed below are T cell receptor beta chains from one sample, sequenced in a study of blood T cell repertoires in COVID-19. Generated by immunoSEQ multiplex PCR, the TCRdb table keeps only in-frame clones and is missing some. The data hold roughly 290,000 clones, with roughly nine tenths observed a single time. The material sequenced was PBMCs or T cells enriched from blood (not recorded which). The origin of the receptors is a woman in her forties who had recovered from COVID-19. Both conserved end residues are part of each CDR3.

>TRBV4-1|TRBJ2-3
CASSPRRTSLVNTQYF
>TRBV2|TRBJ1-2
CASCSQGSLYGYTF
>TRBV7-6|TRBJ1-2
CASRKGQGYGYTF
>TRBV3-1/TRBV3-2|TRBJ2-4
CASSQDSAVAKNIQYF
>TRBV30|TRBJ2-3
CAWSHGTGAKDTQYF
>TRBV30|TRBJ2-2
CAWSVIRWRGPPGELFF
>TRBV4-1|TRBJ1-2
CASSRAGWNYGYTF
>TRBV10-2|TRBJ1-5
CASRGRLGQPQHF
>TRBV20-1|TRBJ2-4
CSASDRTSGGNIQYF
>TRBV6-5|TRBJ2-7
CSAGGARVGIYEQYF
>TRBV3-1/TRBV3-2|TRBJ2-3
CASSQVTAGGLEDTQYF
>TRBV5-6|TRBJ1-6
CASSLSDRQNSPLHF
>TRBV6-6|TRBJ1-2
CASSPSPGSQANYGYTF
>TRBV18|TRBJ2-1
CASRGQGAYNEQFF
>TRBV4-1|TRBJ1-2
CASSQRDRGVYGYTF
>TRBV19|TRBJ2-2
CASSPGLAGGTGELFF
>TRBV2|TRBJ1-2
CASSSGFPGHRIDNYGYTF
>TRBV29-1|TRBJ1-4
CSVAPNRDEKLFF
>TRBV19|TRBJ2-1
CASSIAGGSYNEQFF
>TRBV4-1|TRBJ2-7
CASSPQGGRTYEQYF
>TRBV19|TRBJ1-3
CASSILAGSGNTIYF
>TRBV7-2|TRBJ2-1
CASSRDRASYNEQFF
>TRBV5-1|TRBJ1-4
CASSLGVRGRRTNEKLFF
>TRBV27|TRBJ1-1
CASSRGRSAPWNTEAFF
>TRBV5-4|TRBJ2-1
CASSSVTSGISNEQFF
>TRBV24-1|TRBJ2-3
CATSPGGLAGSSDTQYF
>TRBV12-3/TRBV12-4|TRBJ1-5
CASSTGRDQPQHF
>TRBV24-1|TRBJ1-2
CATSDGQGYGYTF